This T cell receptor beta chain was retrieved from a study of post-analysis software for immune sequencing data (dated by TCRdb to about 2015). In the study overall: Disease courses on record covered relapsing-remitting, secondary progressive and progressive-relapsing multiple sclerosis, though some patients had no subtype annotation. A subset of samples was prepared in parallel using single-end sample barcoding, then pooled and co-amplified after Illumina adapter ligation. The multiple sclerosis patient repertoires were compared with roughly twelve previously published healthy control repertoires from donors aged 6 to 25 years.

On the study overall, not on this receptor specifically: The multiple sclerosis patient group was slightly younger than the control group. Strong co-clustering of samples prepared in the same batch was shown by direct clustering with F measure, prompting a batch-effect correction. Significantly higher frequencies in patients than in controls were found for a handful of TRBV segments, including TRBV5-6, TRBV5-1 and TRBV20-1. Compared with controls, multiple sclerosis patients had significantly lower normalized Chao1 diversity, a finding suggesting substantial peripheral T-cell clonal expansion.

The germline V gene (reference sequence) specifies DFQATT as CDR1 and SNEGSKA as CDR2. The CDR3 runs 13 amino acids, cysteine and phenylalanine included. Here the CDR3 DNA is all that survives: 39 bases in frame from base 1. Library construction relied on PCR. TCRdb lists the instrument as Illumina HiSeq 2500. To reduce PCR and sequencing biases, unique molecular identifiers were incorporated into the TCR beta cDNA libraries. About 500,000 cDNA molecules were obtained per 1 to 10 million input T cells, so each molecule approximated one T cell. The patient libraries were prepared and sequenced using the same protocol as the earlier healthy control dataset. Within a given batch, samples were prepared together, multiplexed and sequenced on the same HiSeq lane. In the source study's methods: MIGEC handled the raw barcoded reads, throwing out single-read molecular identifier groups before consensus assembly and CDR3 extraction. VDJtools was used for post-analysis of the clonotype tables, with diversity normalized by down-sampling every dataset to the smallest sample size. To correct batch-related cross-sample contamination, repertoire overlap clustering matched CDR3 amino acid sequences but not nucleotide sequences. TCRdb trimmed the raw reads at Q25, called clones with MiXCR and kept productive beta chains. Identical CDR3 protein sequences are pooled into one entry, listed with their most common genes and DNA. What appears here as the V and J calls and clone size reflects TCRdb's work, not the paper's. A total of over 150,000 distinct CDR3 sequences appear in this sample, 35% to 40% of them only once. Together, the top ten hold about 26% of the sample.

Regarding this clonotype: Its antigen is still unknown. At one end, the junction sequence differs from germline, possibly due to a read error.

In the paper's terms, the time point label means: second blood draw from one MS patient after hematopoietic stem cell transplantation. TCR beta repertoires were profiled from peripheral blood of about a dozen young patients with multiple sclerosis to demonstrate the VDJtools post-analysis software. The multiple sclerosis patients were children and adolescents between roughly 6 and 17 years of age. The sequence derives from a girl aged 5 to 17 with multiple sclerosis. Donor details come from another sample of the same person, matched by shared clones. The V gene is TRBV20-1 and the J gene is TRBJ2-5, with TRBD2 tentatively as D gene (6 bases match). The sequencing used blood, collected after autologous hematopoietic stem cell transplantation. The CDR3 sequence is CSTRGPSVETQYF. The nucleotide sequence reads as follows: TGCAGTACTAGAGGCCCTAGCGTTGAGACCCAGTACTTC.